This T cell receptor (beta chain) derives from a study of CD8 T cells in ankylosing spondylitis. Regarding the study as a whole: A subset of motif variants has previously been described in the synovial fluid and blood of reactive arthritis. A TCR beta motif of under 10 highly homologous variants appeared characteristic of ankylosing spondylitis blood.

Many counts were recorded for this clonotype. Its target is unknown. By quantitative 5'-RACE with molecular barcodes, the TCR beta libraries were made. TCRdb ran MiXCR on the 5' RACE reads and lists one entry per CDR3 protein. The sample has about 440,000 distinct CDR3 sequences; 17% are singletons. The sequencing input was blood, either unsorted or a sorted T cell fraction (not recorded which). This receptor was obtained from a male donor with ankylosing spondylitis.

CDR3 in amino acids: CASSLMGQAYNEQFF. CDR3 in DNA: TGCGCCAGCAGCTTGATGGGACAGGCCTACAATGAGCAGTTCTTC. J is TRBJ2-1 and V is TRBV5-1, with 8 positions matching TRBD1. The junction had 2 bases not matched to a gene; V was cut back by 1 base and J by 2 bases. In germline, CDR1 is SGHRS, CDR2 YFSETQ. The CDR3 loop spans 15 amino acids.